The TCR beta chain described here comes from a study of shared clonotypes between healthy human individuals. Study-wide results and caveats: In general, naive subsets displayed greater estimated richness than memory subsets did. Non-shared clonotypes had lower generation probabilities than those shared by all four donors.

The V gene's germline CDR1 is MNHNS and CDR2 SASEGT. The ends were cut back, 7 bases at V and 0 bases at J, with 15 bases in the middle. This CDR3 comprises 15 residues. This table comes from immunoSEQ multiplex PCR, and its TCRdb copy is limited to in-frame clones, with some not included. The table lists more than 2,000,000 clones, approximately 92% of them singletons. Concerning this clone itself: Its antigen remains unidentified.

Sequenced: naive CD4+ T cells sorted from blood. As for subset: CD45RA+ positively selected. The receptor's source is a man between 18 and 29 years old in good health. V is TRBV6-1 and J is TRBJ1-1, with unresolved D. CDR3 residues: CASKETSVMNTEAFF. The DNA of the CDR3 is TGTGCCAGCAAAGAGACCAGCGTTATGAACACTGAAGCTTTCTTT.